The text below deals with one T cell receptor (beta chain). Which antigen it targets is not known. Base qualities are not at hand, and no much larger clone is one base apart. Receptor amplification or capture employed the immunoSEQ multiplex PCR assay. For the multiplex PCR, a mixture combining 60 forward primers for TCR Vbeta segments and 13 reverse primers for TCR Jbeta segments was used. The CDR3 region of rearranged TCR beta genes was amplified from genomic DNA by a multiplex PCR assay. Amplified TCR beta libraries were sequenced as 87-base-pair reads on the Illumina HiSeq System. The authors' pipeline ran thus. A later analysis counted 65 million to 90 million unique TCR beta chains across the 550 to 700 repertoires, and 10 million to 11 million of these chains were shared by at least two donors. A nearest-neighbor algorithm error-corrected the raw reads and collapsed the reads into unique sequences, merging closely related sequences to remove PCR and sequencing errors. V, D and J gene segments were assigned by aligning CDR3 sequences to IMGT reference sequences. Each retained sequence needed at least a six-nucleotide match to both a V gene segment and a J gene segment. Rearrangements were called productive when the CDR3 lacked stop codons and stayed in frame with V and J; all others were non-productive. Following IMGT convention, CDR3 was defined as the stretch from the second conserved V-encoded cysteine up to the conserved J-encoded phenylalanine. The earlier analysis of about 500 of the donors excluded sequences that lacked an unambiguous match to a single V gene segment. In an earlier analysis of 587 of the donors, V segments were called functional above 56.7% productive rearrangements and were called segregating when the between-donor standard deviation exceeded 5%. To diagnose cytomegalovirus status from the catalog of TCR beta chain sequences, a statistical classification framework was built. In a later analysis, TCR nucleotide sequences were compared against IMGT/GENE-DB human TR gene sequences so that V and J genes could be assigned. The TCRdist pipeline was used in a later analysis to assign CDR3 sequences and most-parsimonious VDJ recombination scenarios. A later analysis defined each TCR beta chain by its CDR3 amino acid sequence plus V-gene family, and excluded reads lacking a unique V-gene family. As a way to deal with suspected cross-contamination and a sequencing artifact, a later analysis dropped over 550 nucleotide sequences that were highly shared and had low generation probability. For each public chain, a later analysis derived a clonal expansion index from normalized ranks of inferred template counts within each repertoire. A later analysis computed generation probabilities with a VDJ recombination model fitted to out-of-frame rearrangements, and checked the results against IGoR. In a later analysis, TCR-TCR, TCR-HLA and TCR-CMV co-occurrence was scored with hypergeometric tests, and a repertoire-size bias correction was applied to TCR pairs. A later analysis estimated false discovery rates by permuting HLA or CMV assignments 20 times. In a later analysis, co-occurring TCRs were grouped with DBSCAN, and TCRdist sequence similarity was added when clustering was performed within HLA-allele-positive subsets. Repertoires with fewer than 30,000 or more than 120,000 public chains were left out of co-occurrence clustering, as were about 5 repertoires with anomalous nucleotide sharing. This immuneACCESS table, as held by TCRdb, lists in-frame sequences with V and J called but not all clones. Of the missing ones, under half trace to an unresolved V gene in checked studies; the others have no known cause. D and trimming come from the DNA, and the V and J calls and clone size come from that table. This sample gives roughly 89,000 clones in total; around 76% of them show up just once. Of the sample, about 9.5% is held by the ten largest clones.

The entry originates in a study of cytomegalovirus exposure and HLA in healthy donors (dated by TCRdb to the late 2010s). Background for the entire study: According to an earlier analysis of several hundred of the donors, about 170 million T cells yielded approximately 120 million unique TCR beta sequences and approximately 300 Gb of sequence data. Approximately 310 gigabases of sequencing data and approximately 84 million unique TCR sequences were included in an early release covering 500 to 750 HLA-typed donors. Among the roughly 380 genotyped donors, around 81% belonged to the genetic ancestry cluster associated with self-reported Caucasian donors. The aim of the study was to test whether cataloging public T cell receptors could identify signatures of past pathogen exposure. The study profiled the T cell repertoires of under 700 subjects by immunosequencing and related them to cytomegalovirus serostatus. Besides the first cohort of more than 650 subjects, a separate validation cohort made up of 120 different subjects was used. To predict cytomegalovirus infection status, the study combined high-throughput TCR immunosequencing, statistical association of individual TCRs with disease status, and machine learning. In a later analysis, previously published TCR beta repertoires from fewer than 750 donors were re-analyzed and high-resolution HLA genotyping was added so that TCR occurrence patterns could be studied. The later analysis used no new phenotypic data to find candidate immune exposures, relying instead on TCR beta sequences and their occurrence across donors. In an earlier analysis of 500 to 650 of the donors, high-throughput TCR beta sequencing was used to judge whether each TCR beta V gene segment behaved as functional or pseudogenic. Donor age, sex, ethnicity and CMV serostatus were compiled alongside the repertoire data. Genome-wide SNP genotypes for about 65% of the roughly 700 donors were used in a later genetic analysis, which treated that subset as a discovery cohort. All discovery cohort repertoires had been generated using a single sequencing platform. Class I and class II HLA loci were covered by the typing at four-digit resolution. Typing coverage varied by locus: roughly 629-640 donors for A, B, C, DRB1 and DQB1; approximately 520 for DQA1; about 570 for DPA1; about 450 for DPB1. Roughly 5 DR-DQ haplotypes were handled as single units for association and clustering because linkage in the cohort was strong. Among 398 genotyped donors of the cohort, an average of approximately 200,000 unique TCR beta nucleotide sequences was sequenced per donor, of which approximately 19% were non-productive. Findings and caveats that apply to the study as a whole: In a later analysis, HLA-associated TCR beta chains showed more clonal expansion and lower generation probabilities than non-associated chains that were equally common. A later analysis associated 15,000 or so TCR beta sequences with specific HLA alleles at a false discovery rate of 0.05. Correlated functional status among segregating V segments might be attributable to linkage disequilibrium, but an unknown experimental factor could not be ruled out. Because HLA typing was unavailable for some donors at each locus, only the typed subset was used in association tests. A cluster of highly shared sequence variants was judged likely to represent a technical artifact of the sequencing pipeline. An earlier analysis of 587 of the donors showed that most TCR beta V segments appeared in productive rearrangements either about 90% or about 30% of the time, which broadly matched IMGT annotations. Three of the identified cytomegalovirus-associated TCR beta chains were confirmed in vitro to be specific for cytomegalovirus antigens. A later genetic analysis reported fewer N-insertions in productive TCRs among donors in an Asian-associated ancestry cluster than the 666-donor mean. Most CMV-associated TCR beta chains appeared to be HLA-restricted in a later analysis, and the HLA associations seemed to be driven largely by CMV exposure. The 87-base-pair reads could not distinguish some IMGT-functional V segments, including TRBV6-2 and TRBV6-3, so those segments were excluded. Sequencing depth was assumed to be roughly uniform across donors in the presence/absence analyses, though that assumption may not hold. According to a later analysis, parvovirus B19, influenza, CMV and Epstein-Barr virus appeared linked to several top co-occurrence clusters. Over 15 rarely observed V segments, including chromosome 9 orphons, were excluded from the earlier analysis of several hundred of the donors because counts were too low. Assigning TCR associations to individual alleles was difficult when HLA alleles, especially DR and DQ, strongly co-occurred. In the study, about 150 TCR beta chains were listed as associated with cytomegalovirus. V-gene and J-gene trimming of TCR beta chains was associated with a missense DCLRE1C variant in a later genetic analysis, and the association was replicated in an independent cohort. The classifier was reported to diagnose cytomegalovirus status with high specificity and sensitivity in both the original and validation cohorts. For the cohort, immune exposure information was limited to CMV serostatus. A further reported finding was that TCR beta sequences accurately predicted the HLA-A and HLA-B alleles for most subjects in the first cohort. It was suggested by the authors that the approach could potentially be generalized to other disease states and immunological phenotypes. Only TCR beta chains were sequenced in this cohort, and the absence of alpha or paired-chain data limited detectable features. In a later analysis, the rate of TCR association differed among HLA loci, with DRB1 alleles having the most associated TCRs and HLA-C alleles having the fewest. While some public TCRs were present in many individuals, most TCR sequences turned up only very rarely across donors.

V was cut back by 0 bases and J by 7 bases, leaving a gap of 16 bases between them. Reading from cysteine to phenylalanine, the CDR3 counts 16 amino acids. CDR3 DNA is the only sequence kept; it has 48 bases, read in frame from the first base. The CDR1 and CDR2 encoded by the germline V gene are MGHRA and YSYEKL. The cohort consisted of 650 to 850 healthy bone marrow donors. All cohort members were sampled while nominally healthy, although unrecorded immune exposures were likely present. The donor was CMV seropositive and was included in the group of some 290 seropositive cohort members. A peripheral blood sample was provided by each donor, and peripheral blood mononuclear cells were used for TCR beta sequencing. Genomic DNA extraction from the blood cell samples was performed with the Qiagen DNeasy Blood Extraction Kit.

Rearrangement joined TRBV4-1 to TRBJ2-4; there is no confident call for the D gene. This clonotype originated in a man under 40 in good health and CMV-seropositive. Sequenced input: PBMCs. The CDR3 reads as follows: CASSQDSTPPWNIQYF. Here is the DNA: TGCGCCAGCAGCCAAGATAGTACCCCCCCTTGGAACATTCAGTACTTC.